Sequencing of this T cell receptor (beta chain) was carried out in a study of CD8 T cells in ankylosing spondylitis. This clonotype appeared many times. The antigen is not known. Construction of TCR beta libraries was performed using quantitative 5'-RACE with molecular barcodes. TCRdb recomputed calls from the 5' RACE reads with MiXCR, one row per CDR3 protein. The sample lists fewer than 250,000 distinct CDR3 sequences, roughly a tenth occurring once. Study-wide points: It was reported that disease-linked clones were significantly enriched in matched ankylosing spondylitis synovial fluid.

CDR3 length: 15 residues. CDR1 and CDR2 from the germline V gene are DFQATT and SNEGSKA (reference sequence). V shed 1 base and J 6 bases; nucleotides not matched to a gene: 6. The receptor comes from a male donor with ankylosing spondylitis or in good health (not recorded which). The rearrangement joins TRBV20-1 to TRBJ2-3; 11 nucleotides line up with TRBD2. Specimen: blood, either unsorted or a sorted T cell fraction (not recorded which). The CDR3 nucleotides read TGCAGTGCTAGAGGTCTAGCGGGGGGTCGCGATACGCAGTATTTT. Translating it yields CSARGLAGGRDTQYF.